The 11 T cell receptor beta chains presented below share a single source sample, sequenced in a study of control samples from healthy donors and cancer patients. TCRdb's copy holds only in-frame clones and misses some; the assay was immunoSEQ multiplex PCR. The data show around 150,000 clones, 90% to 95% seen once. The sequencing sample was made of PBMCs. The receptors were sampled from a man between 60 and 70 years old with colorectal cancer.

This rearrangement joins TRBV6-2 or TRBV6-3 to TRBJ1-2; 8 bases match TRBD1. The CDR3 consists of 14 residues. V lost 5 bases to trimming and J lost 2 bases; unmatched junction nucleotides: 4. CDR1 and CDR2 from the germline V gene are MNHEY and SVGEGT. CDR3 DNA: TGTGCCAGCAGTATCCGGACAGGGAACTATGGCTACACCTTC. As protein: CASSIRTGNYGYTF.

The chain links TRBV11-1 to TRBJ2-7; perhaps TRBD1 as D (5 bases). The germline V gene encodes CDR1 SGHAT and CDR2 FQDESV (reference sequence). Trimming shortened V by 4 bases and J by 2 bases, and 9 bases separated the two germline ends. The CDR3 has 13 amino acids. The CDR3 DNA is TGTGCCAGCAGCTCCCGACAGACCTACGAGCAGTACTTC. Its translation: CASSSRQTYEQYF.

The CDR3 coding sequence is TGCGCCAGCAGCAACAAGGGACAGAACACCGGGGAGCTGTTTTTT. This encodes CASSNKGQNTGELFF. V gene TRBV5-1 combines with J gene TRBJ2-2, with a weak D call TRBD1 (6 bases). The germline gives CDR1 SGHRS, CDR2 YFSETQ. V lost 4 bases, J lost 1 base, and 11 bases lay in between. This CDR3 is 15 amino acids long.

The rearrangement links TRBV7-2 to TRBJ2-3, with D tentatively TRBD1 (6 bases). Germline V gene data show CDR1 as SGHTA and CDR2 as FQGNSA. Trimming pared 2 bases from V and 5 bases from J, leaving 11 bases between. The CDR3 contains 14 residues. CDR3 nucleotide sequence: TGTGCCAGCAGCTTAATGGGGGCTGGAGATACGCAGTATTTT. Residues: CASSLMGAGDTQYF.

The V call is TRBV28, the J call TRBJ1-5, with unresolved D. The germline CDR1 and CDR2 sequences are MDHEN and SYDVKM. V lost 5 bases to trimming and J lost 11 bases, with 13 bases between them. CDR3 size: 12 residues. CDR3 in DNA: TGTGCCAGCAGTCTACCGAGGGAGTCCCAGCATTTT. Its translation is CASSLPRESQHF. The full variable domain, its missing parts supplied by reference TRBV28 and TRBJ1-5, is DVKVTQSSRYLVKRTGEKVFLECVQDMDHENMFWYRQDPGLGLRLIYFSYDVKMKEKGDIPEGYSVSREKKERFSLILESASTNQTSMYLCASSLPRESQHFGDGTRLSIL.

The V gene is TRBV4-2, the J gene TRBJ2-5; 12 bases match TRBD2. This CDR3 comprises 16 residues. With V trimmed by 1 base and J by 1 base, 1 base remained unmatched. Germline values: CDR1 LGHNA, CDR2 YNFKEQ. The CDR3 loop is CASSQGTSGAQETQYF. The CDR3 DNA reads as TGTGCCAGCAGCCAAGGGACTAGCGGGGCCCAAGAGACCCAGTACTTC.

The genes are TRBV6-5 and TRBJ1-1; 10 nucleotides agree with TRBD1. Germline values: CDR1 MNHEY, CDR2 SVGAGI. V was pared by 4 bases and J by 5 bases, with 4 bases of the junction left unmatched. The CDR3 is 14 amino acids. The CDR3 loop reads CASSLTGGDTEAFF. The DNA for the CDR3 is TGTGCCAGCAGTTTGACAGGGGGCGATACTGAAGCTTTCTTT.

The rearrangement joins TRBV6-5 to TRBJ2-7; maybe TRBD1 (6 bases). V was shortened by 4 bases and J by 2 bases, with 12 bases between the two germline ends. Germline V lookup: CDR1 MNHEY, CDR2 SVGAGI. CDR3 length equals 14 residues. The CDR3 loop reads CASSSRTVTYEQYF. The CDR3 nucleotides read TGTGCCAGCAGTTCCCGGACAGTAACCTACGAGCAGTACTTC.

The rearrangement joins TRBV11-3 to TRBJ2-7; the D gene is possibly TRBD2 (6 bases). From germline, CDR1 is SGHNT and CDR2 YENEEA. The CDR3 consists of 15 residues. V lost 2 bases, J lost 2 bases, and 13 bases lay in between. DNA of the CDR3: TGTGCCAGCAGCTTACGGTGGGGGACTCCCTACGAGCAGTACTTC. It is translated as CASSLRWGTPYEQYF.

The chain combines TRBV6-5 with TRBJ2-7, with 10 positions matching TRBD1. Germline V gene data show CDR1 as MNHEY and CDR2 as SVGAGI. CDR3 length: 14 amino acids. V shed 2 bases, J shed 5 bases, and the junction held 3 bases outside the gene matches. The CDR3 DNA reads TGTGCCAGCAGTTACCGGGACAGGGGAAACGAGCAGTACTTC. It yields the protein CASSYRDRGNEQYF.

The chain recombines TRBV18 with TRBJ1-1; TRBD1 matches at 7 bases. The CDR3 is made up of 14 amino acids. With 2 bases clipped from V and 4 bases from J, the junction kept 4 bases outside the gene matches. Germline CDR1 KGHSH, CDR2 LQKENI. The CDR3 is CASSPGDSGTEAFF. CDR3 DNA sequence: TGTGCCAGCTCACCAGGGGACAGCGGCACTGAAGCTTTCTTT.